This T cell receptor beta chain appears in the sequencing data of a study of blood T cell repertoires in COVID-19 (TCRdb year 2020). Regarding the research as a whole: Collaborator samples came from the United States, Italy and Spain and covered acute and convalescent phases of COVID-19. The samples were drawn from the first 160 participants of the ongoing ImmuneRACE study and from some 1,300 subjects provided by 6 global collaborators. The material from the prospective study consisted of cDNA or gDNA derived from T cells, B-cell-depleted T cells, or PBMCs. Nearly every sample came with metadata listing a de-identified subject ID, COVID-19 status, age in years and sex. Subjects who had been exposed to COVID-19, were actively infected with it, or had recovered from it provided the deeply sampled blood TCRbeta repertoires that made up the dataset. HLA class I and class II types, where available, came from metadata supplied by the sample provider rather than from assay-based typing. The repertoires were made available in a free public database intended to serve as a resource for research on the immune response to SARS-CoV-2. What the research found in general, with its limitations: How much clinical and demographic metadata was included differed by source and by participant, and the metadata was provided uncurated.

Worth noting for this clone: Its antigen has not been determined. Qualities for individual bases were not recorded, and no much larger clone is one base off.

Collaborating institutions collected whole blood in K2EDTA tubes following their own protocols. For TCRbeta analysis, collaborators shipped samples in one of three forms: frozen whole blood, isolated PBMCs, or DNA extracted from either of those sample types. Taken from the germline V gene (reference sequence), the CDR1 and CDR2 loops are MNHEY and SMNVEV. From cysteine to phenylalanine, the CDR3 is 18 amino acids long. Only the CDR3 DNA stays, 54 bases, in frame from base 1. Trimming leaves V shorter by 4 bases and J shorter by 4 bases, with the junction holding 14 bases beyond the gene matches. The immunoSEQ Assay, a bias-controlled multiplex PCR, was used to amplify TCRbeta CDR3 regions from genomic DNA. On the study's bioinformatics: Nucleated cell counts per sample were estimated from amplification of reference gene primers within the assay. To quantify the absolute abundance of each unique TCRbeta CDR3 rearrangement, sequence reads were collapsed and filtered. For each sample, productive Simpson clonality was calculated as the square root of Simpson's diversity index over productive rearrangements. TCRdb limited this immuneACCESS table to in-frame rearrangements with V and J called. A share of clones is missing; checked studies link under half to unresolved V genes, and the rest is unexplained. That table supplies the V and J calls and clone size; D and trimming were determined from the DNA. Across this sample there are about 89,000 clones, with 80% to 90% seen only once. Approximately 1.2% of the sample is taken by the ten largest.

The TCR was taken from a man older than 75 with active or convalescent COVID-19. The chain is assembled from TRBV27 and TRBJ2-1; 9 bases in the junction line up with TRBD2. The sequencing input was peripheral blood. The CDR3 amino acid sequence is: CASSSDTPQGLAYNEQFF. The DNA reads TGTGCCAGCAGTTCCGACACCCCCCAGGGACTAGCTTACAATGAGCAGTTCTTC.